This T cell receptor beta chain was sequenced during a study of blood T cell repertoires in COVID-19. Per the original data handling: Reference gene primer amplification yielded estimated nucleated cell counts. Repertoires were generated with immunoSEQ multiplex PCR, while TCRdb's copy carries only in-frame clones and drops some. V and J calls and clone size come straight from that table; D and trimming were deduced from the DNA. This sample has over 150,000 clones, with about 88% found just once. Germline assignment: CDR1 SGHAT and CDR2 FQNNGV. V shed 7 bases and J shed 1 base, with 10 bases lying between them. This CDR3 region has 13 residues.

The sequenced material came from peripheral blood. This receptor was identified in a man aged 35 to 55 with active or convalescent COVID-19. The V gene is TRBV11-2, the J gene TRBJ2-5; no clear D gene. CDR3 loop: CASTQEFQETQYF. CDR3 bases: TGTGCCAGCACCCAAGAGTTCCAAGAGACCCAGTACTTC. Supplemented by reference TRBV11-2 and TRBJ2-5, the full variable domain reads EAGVAQSPRYKIIEKRQSVAFWCNPISGHATLYWYQQILGQGPKLLIQFQNNGVVDDSQLPKDRFSAERLKGVDSTLKIQPAKLEDSAVYLCASTQEFQETQYFGPGTRLLVL.